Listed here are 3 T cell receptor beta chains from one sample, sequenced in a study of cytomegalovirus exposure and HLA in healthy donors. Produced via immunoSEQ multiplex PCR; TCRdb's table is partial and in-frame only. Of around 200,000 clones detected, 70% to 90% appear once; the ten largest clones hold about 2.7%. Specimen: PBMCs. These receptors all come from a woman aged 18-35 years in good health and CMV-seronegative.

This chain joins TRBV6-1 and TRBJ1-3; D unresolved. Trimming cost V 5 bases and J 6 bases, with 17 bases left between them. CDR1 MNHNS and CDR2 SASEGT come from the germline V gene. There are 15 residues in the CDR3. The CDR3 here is CASSLRRELANTIYF. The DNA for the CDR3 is TGTGCCAGCAGTCTCCGGCGGGAACTGGCAAACACCATATATTTT.

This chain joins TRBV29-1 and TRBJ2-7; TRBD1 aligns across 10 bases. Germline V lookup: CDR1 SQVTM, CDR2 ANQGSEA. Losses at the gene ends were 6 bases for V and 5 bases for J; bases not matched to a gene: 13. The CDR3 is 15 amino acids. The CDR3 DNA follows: TGCAGCGTCGGAATTCGTCCGGGACAGGGGCACGAGCAGTACTTC. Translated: CSVGIRPGQGHEQYF.

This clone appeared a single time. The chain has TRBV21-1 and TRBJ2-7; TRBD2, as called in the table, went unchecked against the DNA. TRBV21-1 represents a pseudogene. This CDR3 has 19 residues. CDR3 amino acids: CASSKGNSGRARSSYEQYF. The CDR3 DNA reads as TGTGCCAGCAGCAAAGGGAATAGCGGGAGGGCCAGAAGCTCCTACGAGCAGTACTTC.